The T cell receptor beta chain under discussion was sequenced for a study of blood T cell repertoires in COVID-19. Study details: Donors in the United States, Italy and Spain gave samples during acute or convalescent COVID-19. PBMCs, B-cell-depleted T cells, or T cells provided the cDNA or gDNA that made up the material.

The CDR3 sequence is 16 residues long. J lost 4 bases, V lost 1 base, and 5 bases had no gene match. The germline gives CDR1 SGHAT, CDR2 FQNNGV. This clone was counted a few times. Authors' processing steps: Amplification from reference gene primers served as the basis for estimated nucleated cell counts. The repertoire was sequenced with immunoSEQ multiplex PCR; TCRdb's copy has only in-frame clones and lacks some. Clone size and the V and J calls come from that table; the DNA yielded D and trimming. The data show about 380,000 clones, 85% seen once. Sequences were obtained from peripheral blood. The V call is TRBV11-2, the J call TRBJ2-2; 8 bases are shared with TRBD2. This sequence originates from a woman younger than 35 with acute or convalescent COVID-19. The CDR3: CASSLGGLAGTGELFF. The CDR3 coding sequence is TGTGCCAGCAGCTTAGGTGGCCTAGCGGGCACCGGGGAGCTGTTTTTT.